This T cell receptor (beta chain) was profiled in a study of T cell repertoires in cytomegalovirus infection. General study results and limits: People with CMV and the relevant HLA were identified by cumulative public TCR beta family frequency. HLA-C-restricted, CMV-specific TCR beta clonotypes were dominant ex vivo.

TCRdb reprocessed the reads via MiXCR and lists one record per CDR3 protein. The sample holds hundreds of thousands of distinct CDR3 sequences, over 25% seen once. This CDR3 comprises 15 residues. In germline, CDR1 is SNHLY, CDR2 FYNNEI. V lost 5 bases, J lost 7 bases, and 11 bases stayed unmatched. About this clonotype itself: Its antigen is still unknown.

The V and J genes are TRBV2 and TRBJ1-2, with 9 bases identical to TRBD1. The sequencing used cultured CD8+ T cells from PBMCs, collected from culture after CMV antigen stimulation. The receptor's source is a human donor in good health (CMV status not recorded). Some clones in this sample may be carry-over from other donors' samples. CDR3 region: CASSSQAETGGGYTF. CDR3 nucleotides: TGTGCCAGCAGTTCTCAAGCCGAGACAGGGGGTGGCTACACCTTC.